The 12 T cell receptor beta chains below all came from one sample that was sequenced in a study of T-cell memory formation after mild COVID-19. MiXCR was run by TCRdb on the 5' RACE reads, yielding one entry per CDR3 protein. Found here are 550,000 to 600,000 distinct CDR3 sequences, roughly 22% of them singletons; the top ten hold 8.4%. Material: PBMCs or a T cell subset sorted from them (not recorded which). The receptors here all came from an adult woman who had mild COVID-19 (a few samples of this study predate the infection). Cell type and time point are not known.

The J gene is TRBJ2-7, the V gene TRBV11-2; no definite D call. CDR1 and CDR2 from the germline V gene are SGHAT and FQNNGV. This CDR3 has 16 residues. Trimming left V 7 bases short and J 2 bases short, with 21 bases between. The CDR3 DNA sequence: TGTGCCAGCAACATCCCGGGCGGATCCTCCCCCTACGAGCAGTACTTC. This gives the protein CASNIPGGSSPYEQYF.

This clonotype was seen a handful of times. The chain is built from TRBV28 and TRBJ2-6; TRBD1 is a possible D gene (5 bases). The V gene's germline CDR1 is MDHEN and CDR2 SYDVKM. This CDR3 spans 15 amino acids. V lost 6 bases to trimming and J lost 2 bases, with 11 bases between them. DNA for the CDR3: TGTGCCAGCAGCCAGGGCGTCACTGGGGCCAACGTCCTGACTTTC. This translates into CASSQGVTGANVLTF.

The chain employs TRBV10-3 and TRBJ1-2; weak D call: TRBD1 (5 bases). Between the trimmed V and J ends, which lost 2 bases and 4 bases, there was a span of 11 bases. Germline lookup yields CDR1 ENHRY and CDR2 SYGVKD. This CDR3 region has 14 residues. CDR3 in DNA: TGTGCCATCAGTGAGGAGGGGTCCGGCTATGGCTACACCTTC. Translation gives CAISEEGSGYGYTF.

This clonotype was counted a few times. V is TRBV3-1 and J is TRBJ1-1; 9 nucleotides align to TRBD1. The length of the CDR3 is 15 residues. Losses at the gene ends were 4 bases for V and 4 bases for J; bases not matched to a gene: 7. Germline V lookup: CDR1 LGHDT, CDR2 YNNKEL (reference sequence). Here the CDR3 reads CASSPGQGLVTEAFF. CDR3 DNA: TGTGCCAGCAGCCCGGGACAGGGTTTGGTCACTGAAGCTTTCTTT.

This clonotype was detected a few times. The V and J genes are TRBV2 and TRBJ2-6; D might be TRBD2 (5 bases). The V end lost 0 bases, the J end lost 0 bases, and 9 bases lay between the germline ends. Germline V gene lookup returns CDR1 SNHLY and CDR2 FYNNEI. This CDR3 has 17 residues. The CDR3 DNA follows: TGTGCCAGCAGTGAAGCATGGAGGAGCTCTGGGGCCAACGTCCTGACTTTC. Its translation is CASSEAWRSSGANVLTF.

J is TRBJ2-1 and V is TRBV3-1, with 8 nucleotides matching TRBD2. CDR3 length: 17 amino acids. CDR1 LGHDT and CDR2 YNNKEL come from the germline V gene (reference sequence). The junction had 13 bases not matched to a gene; V was cut back by 8 bases and J by 1 base. The CDR3 sequence: CASQGAGLARSYNEQFF. The CDR3, as DNA: TGTGCCAGCCAAGGCGCCGGACTAGCCAGATCCTACAATGAGCAGTTCTTC.

The rearrangement links TRBV12-3 or TRBV12-4 to TRBJ1-5, with D unresolved. V lost 7 bases, J lost 13 bases, and 20 bases lay in between. The CDR3 runs 13 residues. CDR3 loop: CASTPRFMGAQHF. CDR3 DNA: TGTGCCAGCACCCCCCGCTTTATGGGAGCTCAGCATTTT.

The J gene is TRBJ1-2, the V gene TRBV24-1; TRBD1 matches at 11 bases. The CDR3 runs to 16 residues. CDR1 KGHDR and CDR2 SFDVKD come from the germline V gene. J gave up 6 bases and V 4 bases, and 9 bases lay outside the gene matches. The CDR3 DNA is TGTGCCACCAGTGAGGCCGGGACAGGGGGAAACGATGGCTACACCTTC. It translates to CATSEAGTGGNDGYTF.

This clonotype was seen only a few times. The rearrangement uses TRBV4-3 and TRBJ2-3; either TRBD1 or TRBD2 may fit D (5 bases each). This CDR3 is built from 16 residues. Trimming removed 0 bases from V and 3 bases from J, with 13 bases in between. Germline values: CDR1 LGHNA, CDR2 YSLEER. CDR3 region: CASSQDEGTETDTQYF. The CDR3 DNA reads as TGCGCCAGCAGCCAAGACGAGGGGACCGAGACAGATACGCAGTATTTT.

This clonotype showed up just a few times. The genes are TRBV6-1 and TRBJ1-1; 7 bases align to TRBD1. Trimming cost V 6 bases and J 0 bases; bases outside gene matches: 4. The CDR3 has 14 amino acids. Germline V lookup: CDR1 MNHNS, CDR2 SASEGT. DNA for the CDR3: TGTGCCAGCAGGGGGACAGCGTTGAACACTGAAGCTTTCTTT. Translating it yields CASRGTALNTEAFF.

This chain links TRBV5-1 with TRBJ1-2; 10 bases align to TRBD1. The germline gives CDR1 SGHRS, CDR2 YFSETQ. The CDR3 spans 16 residues. The V gene end was trimmed by 0 bases and the J gene end by 3 bases; junction bases not matched to a gene: 5. The CDR3 sequence: CASSLGTGTGDYGYTF. The CDR3, as DNA: TGCGCCAGCAGCTTGGGGACCGGGACAGGGGACTATGGCTACACCTTC.

This clonotype has at least ten counts. The chain recombines TRBV7-2 with TRBJ2-5, with no clear D. The V end lost 5 bases, the J end lost 1 base, and 11 bases lay between the germline ends. The CDR3 loop spans 14 amino acids. Germline V gene sequence: CDR1 SGHTA, CDR2 FQGNSA. This CDR3 reads CASSRGPTQETQYF. CDR3 coding DNA: TGTGCCAGCAGCCGCGGTCCGACCCAAGAGACCCAGTACTTC.